A single sample gave rise to the 8 T cell receptor beta chains below, sequenced in a study of identical twins. TCRdb fed the 5' RACE reads into MiXCR, producing one record per CDR3 protein. The sample lists about 660,000 distinct CDR3 sequences; 8% to 9% were seen once. This same sample was also part of a study on yellow fever vaccine responses in identical twins.

Input material: PBMCs. Every receptor here comes from a young woman in good health.

This clonotype was seen a few times. The rearrangement uses TRBV3-1 and TRBJ1-6, with TRBD1 identical over 8 bases. The CDR3 contains 12 residues. J gave up 10 bases and V 4 bases, and 0 bases lay outside the gene matches. CDR1 and CDR2 from the germline V gene are LGHDT and YNNKEL (reference sequence). CDR3 sequence reads: CASSPGGSPLHF. CDR3 DNA: TGTGCCAGCAGCCCAGGGGGCTCACCCCTCCACTTT.

The rearrangement uses TRBV3-1 and TRBJ2-5; 8 bases fit TRBD1. The CDR3 sequence is 16 residues long. The V segment lost 0 bases and the J segment 5 bases; nucleotides outside the gene matches: 8. Germline CDR1 and CDR2: LGHDT and YNNKEL (reference sequence). The CDR3 sequence: CASSQEAGGRAETQYF. The CDR3 coding sequence is TGTGCCAGCAGCCAAGAGGCAGGGGGCAGAGCGGAGACCCAGTACTTC.

This clonotype was seen more than once but under ten times. The gene calls are TRBV11-2 and TRBJ1-1; D not certain. The CDR3 totals 14 residues. Looked up from germline, CDR1 is SGHAT and CDR2 is FQNNGV. With 5 bases removed from V and 0 bases from J, the gap between germline ends came to 10 bases. The CDR3 bases are TGTGCCAGCAGCCCCTATAGGTTGAACACTGAAGCTTTCTTT. Its protein product is CASSPYRLNTEAFF.

This clonotype has a handful of counts. The CDR3 nucleotides are TGCGCCAGCAGCATTCGTACAGGGGGCGCATCGGGCTACGAGCAGTACTTC. This gives the protein CASSIRTGGASGYEQYF. V usage is TRBV5-1 and J usage is TRBJ2-7; 9 bases match TRBD1. This CDR3 is 17 amino acids long. Germline V lookup: CDR1 SGHRS, CDR2 YFSETQ. With V trimmed by 4 bases and J by 3 bases, 14 bases remained unmatched.

Concerning this clonotype: The junction does not match germline at one end; this may be a read error. The V call is TRBV12-3 or TRBV12-4, the J call TRBJ2-1; TRBD2 agrees at 15 bases. The CDR3 runs to 18 residues. CDR3 nucleotides: TGTGCCCGCAGTTTGTCCTACGGACTAGCGGGGGGGAACAATGAGCAGTTCTTC. It encodes CARSLSYGLAGGNNEQFF.

This chain connects TRBV7-2 to TRBJ2-3; weak D call: TRBD2 (6 bases). CDR1 and CDR2 from the germline V gene are SGHTA and FQGNSA. This CDR3 comprises 12 residues. V was clipped by 4 bases and J by 10 bases, with 12 bases between them. The CDR3, as DNA: TGTGCCAGCAGCTACGGGACTCCGGCGCAGTATTTT. It is translated as CASSYGTPAQYF.

This clonotype was counted only a few times. The J gene is TRBJ2-7, the V gene TRBV21-1; TRBD2, the D gene given by the table, was not confirmed from the DNA. TRBV21-1 is described as a pseudogene. This CDR3 has 10 residues. CDR3 in DNA: TGTGCCAGCAGCAAGACTAGCCTAGACTTC. This translates into CASSKTSLDF.

Many counts were recorded for this clonotype. The chain joins TRBV5-1 to TRBJ1-6, with D unclear. CDR3 size: 16 residues. With 0 bases removed from V and 0 bases from J, the gap between germline ends came to 7 bases. From germline, CDR1 is SGHRS and CDR2 YFSETQ. CDR3 residues: CASSLGDSSYNSPLHF. The CDR3 bases are TGCGCCAGCAGCTTGGGAGATAGCTCCTATAATTCACCCCTCCACTTT.